This T cell receptor (beta chain) was recovered during a study of cytotoxic CD8 clonotypes in ibrutinib-treated CLL. For the study at large: There were, on average, roughly 260,000 productive templates and tens of thousands of productive rearrangements per sample. General study points: Increased clonality at ibrutinib response gave way to a return toward baseline at progression. The study found public clonotypes uncommon, contracting or stable on treatment. The times at which samples were taken varied between sustained-remission and progressing patients.

The table came from immunoSEQ multiplex PCR; TCRdb's copy has only in-frame clones and leaves some out. The sample lists about 270,000 clones, 60% to 80% occurring once. CDR1 and CDR2 (germline): SGDLS, YYNGEE. The V gene lost 3 bases and the J gene lost 2 bases, with 14 bases spanning the gap. The CDR3 runs 15 residues. With regard to this clone: The antigen is unknown.

V is TRBV9 and J is TRBJ2-5; perhaps D is TRBD1 or TRBD2 (5 bases each). The receptor was derived from a human donor with chronic lymphocytic leukemia. Sequencing used PBMCs, obtained at disease progression, from a patient treated with ibrutinib. CDR3 coding DNA: TGTGCCAGCAGCGAGGGACGGAGGATTCAAGAGACCCAGTACTTC. Translation: CASSEGRRIQETQYF.